This TCR beta chain is from a study of shared clonotypes between healthy human individuals. Sorted subsets were amplified in replicate PCRs using approximately 200 ng DNA, 30,000 to 35,000 T cell genomes. The protocol was immunoSEQ multiplex PCR, while the TCRdb copy is restricted to in-frame clones and leaves out a portion. The table records hundreds of thousands of clones, 73% of them present only once. Donation came from healthy HIV-negative adults that had no recent acute infections or vaccinations. Study-wide findings and caveats: Clonotypes which were not shared had lower generation probabilities than clonotypes that all four donors shared. How much donors shared clonotypes was expected to be affected by sequencing depth.

Remarks on this clone: Its antigen is currently unknown.

Sequenced: memory CD4+ T cells sorted from blood. The subset denotes: CD45RA-negative fraction. This clonotype originated in a young man in good health.

The CDR3 nucleotides are TGTGCCAGCAGTTTATACAAGCAACGGGAGACCCAGTACTTC. As protein: CASSLYKQRETQYF. The chain recombines TRBV28 with TRBJ2-5; D uncertain. The CDR3 consists of 14 residues. Germline CDR1 is MDHEN and CDR2 is SYDVKM. The ends were cut back, 1 base at V and 5 bases at J, with 11 bases in the middle.